This TCR beta chain was sequenced for a study of blood T cell repertoires in COVID-19. Germline V gene lookup returns CDR1 LNHDA and CDR2 SQIVND (reference sequence). The CDR3 length is 15 residues. Trimming took 6 bases from V and 0 from J, leaving 13 bases between them. Method: immunoSEQ multiplex PCR; TCRdb's copy keeps in-frame clones and lacks some. Of about 62,000 clones listed, approximately 90% are singletons. This clonotype was sampled from an older woman with acute or convalescent COVID-19. The sample taken for sequencing was peripheral blood. V and J are TRBV19 and TRBJ2-3; D not certain. CDR3 in DNA: TGTGCCAGTAGCCGCATTGGAGCTAGCACAGATACGCAGTATTTT. This codes for CASSRIGASTDTQYF.